This is a list of T cell receptor beta chains from one sample in a study of blood T cell repertoires in COVID-19. The assay was immunoSEQ multiplex PCR, and TCRdb's table has in-frame clones only and misses some. The table includes some 280,000 clones, around 91% detected once. The specimen was peripheral blood. All receptors come from a woman between 55 and 75 years old with acute or convalescent COVID-19. Each CDR3 is given with its conserved first and last residue. D genes are given only for firm matches. Not every row has a clone size; where given, it reads once, few, many or a size class.

V gene: TRBV6-1; clone size: .; CDR3 length: 15; J gene: TRBJ2-5; D gene: .; CDR3 DNA: TGTGCCAGCAGTGATGGGGGGATAAGGCAAGAGACCCAGTACTTC; CDR3 protein: CASSDGGIRQETQYF
V gene: TRBV7-8; clone size: .; CDR3 length: 15; J gene: TRBJ1-4; D gene: TRBD1; CDR3 DNA: TGTGCCAGCAGCTCGACAGGGGCAACTAATGAAAAACTGTTTTTT; CDR3 protein: CASSSTGATNEKLFF
V gene: TRBV7-2; clone size: .; CDR3 length: 14; J gene: TRBJ1-1; D gene: .; CDR3 DNA: TGTGCCAGCAGCTTACTGGGGGCAAACACTGAAGCTTTCTTT; CDR3 protein: CASSLLGANTEAFF
V gene: TRBV5-4; clone size: .; CDR3 length: 17; J gene: TRBJ2-7; D gene: TRBD1; CDR3 DNA: TGTGCCAGCAGCTTGGTGGGGCGACAGGGGATCGCCTACGAGCAGTACTTC; CDR3 protein: CASSLVGRQGIAYEQYF
V gene: TRBV18; clone size: .; CDR3 length: 19; J gene: TRBJ2-5; D gene: TRBD2; CDR3 DNA: TGTGCCAGCTCACCGACCCGGCTAACTAGCGGGGGGGCCCAAGAGACCCAGTACTTC; CDR3 protein: CASSPTRLTSGGAQETQYF
V gene: TRBV6-6; clone size: .; CDR3 length: 13; J gene: TRBJ1-6; D gene: .; CDR3 DNA: TGTGCCAGCAGCCTTTCCCGGGATTCACCCCTCCACTTT; CDR3 protein: CASSLSRDSPLHF
V gene: TRBV19; clone size: few; CDR3 length: 14; J gene: TRBJ2-7; D gene: .; CDR3 DNA: TGTGCCAGTAGTATGCAGGTTTCACCCTACGAGCAGTACTTC; CDR3 protein: CASSMQVSPYEQYF
V gene: TRBV4-3; clone size: .; CDR3 length: 12; J gene: TRBJ2-3; D gene: .; CDR3 DNA: TGCGCCAGCAGCCAAGGTCCGTATACGCAGTATTTT; CDR3 protein: CASSQGPYTQYF
V gene: TRBV3-1/TRBV3-2; clone size: .; CDR3 length: 12; J gene: TRBJ1-4; D gene: .; CDR3 DNA: TGTGCCAGCAGCCAAGTTCCGGAAAAACTGTTTTTT; CDR3 protein: CASSQVPEKLFF
V gene: TRBV9; clone size: .; CDR3 length: 15; J gene: TRBJ2-5; D gene: TRBD2; CDR3 DNA: TGTGCCAGCAGCTCAGCGGGGGGATTAATGGAGACCCAGTACTTC; CDR3 protein: CASSSAGGLMETQYF
V gene: TRBV18; clone size: .; CDR3 length: 14; J gene: TRBJ2-3; D gene: .; CDR3 DNA: TGTGCCAGCTCACCCCAACGGAGCACAGATACGCAGTATTTT; CDR3 protein: CASSPQRSTDTQYF
V gene: TRBV9; clone size: .; CDR3 length: 14; J gene: TRBJ2-3; D gene: .; CDR3 DNA: TGTGCCAGCAGCGTGTCCGGGACAACAGATACGCAGTATTTT; CDR3 protein: CASSVSGTTDTQYF
V gene: TRBV29-1; clone size: .; CDR3 length: 15; J gene: TRBJ2-2; D gene: TRBD2; CDR3 DNA: TGCAGCGTTACCAGACTAGCGGGAGGCACCGGGGAGCTGTTTTTT; CDR3 protein: CSVTRLAGGTGELFF
V gene: TRBV2; clone size: .; CDR3 length: 14; J gene: TRBJ1-2; D gene: .; CDR3 DNA: TGTGCCAGCAGTGAAGCGATCCGCCGGGGGGGCTACACCTTC; CDR3 protein: CASSEAIRRGGYTF
V gene: TRBV11-2; clone size: .; CDR3 length: 16; J gene: TRBJ1-3; D gene: TRBD1; CDR3 DNA: TGTGCCAGCAGCCCGACTCTGACAGGGAGAGGAAACACCATATATTTT; CDR3 protein: CASSPTLTGRGNTIYF
V gene: TRBV19; clone size: .; CDR3 length: 16; J gene: TRBJ1-5; D gene: TRBD1; CDR3 DNA: TGTGCCAGTAGTTCCAGACAGGGGGCGCGAAATCAGCCCCAGCATTTT; CDR3 protein: CASSSRQGARNQPQHF
V gene: TRBV15; clone size: .; CDR3 length: 16; J gene: TRBJ2-7; D gene: .; CDR3 DNA: TGTGCCACCAGCAGAGAAGCTGCAGGGCTTGCCTACGAGCAGTACTTC; CDR3 protein: CATSREAAGLAYEQYF
V gene: TRBV11-2; clone size: .; CDR3 length: 15; J gene: TRBJ2-7; D gene: TRBD2; CDR3 DNA: TGTGCCAGCAGCTCAACTAGCGGGAGTCCATACGAGCAGTACTTC; CDR3 protein: CASSSTSGSPYEQYF
V gene: TRBV4-2; clone size: .; CDR3 length: 16; J gene: TRBJ1-2; D gene: TRBD1; CDR3 DNA: TGTGCCAGCAGCCAAGGAAGACAGGGCTCTGACTATGGCTACACCTTC; CDR3 protein: CASSQGRQGSDYGYTF
V gene: TRBV12-5; clone size: .; CDR3 length: 12; J gene: TRBJ2-1; D gene: .; CDR3 DNA: TGTGCTAGTGGCATTCGGGAGAGTGAGCAGTTCTTC; CDR3 protein: CASGIRESEQFF
V gene: TRBV27; clone size: once; CDR3 length: 15; J gene: TRBJ2-7; D gene: .; CDR3 DNA: TGTGCCAGCAGTTTATTTGCGGGACCCAGCTACGAGCAGTACTTC; CDR3 protein: CASSLFAGPSYEQYF
V gene: TRBV10-3; clone size: .; CDR3 length: 13; J gene: TRBJ2-1; D gene: .; CDR3 DNA: TGTGCCATCAAATACTCAGGGAACAATGAGCAGTTCTTC; CDR3 protein: CAIKYSGNNEQFF
V gene: TRBV4-1; clone size: .; CDR3 length: 15; J gene: TRBJ1-4; D gene: TRBD1; CDR3 DNA: TGCGCCAGCAGAGCGGGGACAGGGGCTAATGAAAAACTGTTTTTT; CDR3 protein: CASRAGTGANEKLFF
V gene: TRBV2; clone size: .; CDR3 length: 18; J gene: TRBJ1-4; D gene: TRBD1; CDR3 DNA: TGTGCCAGCACCTCCGGGCGACAGGGGGCTAGGACTAATGAAAAACTGTTTTTT; CDR3 protein: CASTSGRQGARTNEKLFF
V gene: TRBV21-1; clone size: .; CDR3 length: 14; J gene: TRBJ1-5; D gene: .; CDR3 DNA: TGTGCCAGCAGCGTTCCGGGACACAATCAGCCCCAGCATTTT; CDR3 protein: CASSVPGHNQPQHF
V gene: TRBV9; clone size: .; CDR3 length: 16; J gene: TRBJ1-2; D gene: .; CDR3 DNA: TGTGCCAGCAGCGTAGAAGCGGGGCCCACGCCCTATGGCTACACCTTC; CDR3 protein: CASSVEAGPTPYGYTF
V gene: TRBV21-1; clone size: .; CDR3 length: 15; J gene: TRBJ1-6; D gene: .; CDR3 DNA: TGTACGCAGGGGGCACTATACTCCTATAATTCACCCCTCCACTTT; CDR3 protein: CTQGALYSYNSPLHF